Listed below are T cell receptor beta chains from one sample, sequenced in a study of PD-1 blockade in classical Hodgkin lymphoma. Measured with immunoSEQ multiplex PCR; TCRdb has only the in-frame clones, and not every one. This sample has 35,000 to 50,000 clones, with about 70% found just once. The sequences come from peripheral blood mononuclear cells (PBMCs), collected before the fourth cycle of nivolumab. The receptors here all came from a human donor with classical Hodgkin lymphoma. CDR3s leave out the opening cysteine and the closing phenylalanine or tryptophan.

j_gene | len | v_gene | CDR3aa
TRBJ1-5 | 17 | TRBV7-8 | ASSLVKVVERDYNQPQH
TRBJ1-3 | 14 | TRBV18 | ASSLSEGTSGNTIY
TRBJ2-7 | 12 | TRBV2 | ASSEVVQGHEQY
TRBJ2-7 | 12 | TRBV6-5 | ASSYSPDRDEQY
TRBJ2-5 | 14 | TRBV2 | ASSAHVGLADETQY
TRBJ1-3 | 12 | TRBV7-6 | ASSLGADGNTIY
TRBJ2-3 | 14 | TRBV10-2 | ASSDLGSLDTDTQY
TRBJ1-1 | 13 | TRBV28 | ASSSLDKGARMAF
TRBJ1-3 | 12 | TRBV18 | ASSPPRQGTTIY
TRBJ2-2 | 13 | TRBV7-3 | ASSLTSTGTGELF
TRBJ2-3 | 12 | TRBV7-9 | ASSFDRSRDTQY
TRBJ1-2 | 12 | TRBV19 | ASSTQGIRYGYT
TRBJ2-1 | 13 | TRBV6-5 | ASRPPGGAYNEQF
TRBJ2-6 | 13 | TRBV7-2 | AAGGSETGANVLT
TRBJ2-7 | 15 | TRBV4-3 | ASSQDNGLAESYEQY
TRBJ2-3 | 14 | TRBV7-2 | ASSPRGGGPGDTQY
TRBJ2-1 | 13 | TRBV2 | ASSFETSGSNEQF
TRBJ1-4 | 13 | TRBV6-6 | ASSYSHRVYEKLF
TRBJ1-4 | 14 | TRBV5-1 | ASSFAGPQKNEKLF
TRBJ2-7 | 11 | TRBV19 | ASSIAHGYEQY
TRBJ2-7 | 12 | TRBV30 | AWSPGTGSYEQY
TRBJ1-2 | 14 | TRBV7-3 | ASSFRGPPSNYGYT
TRBJ2-7 | 14 | TRBV6-6 | ASSYGQGLDSYEQY